Below are 30 T cell receptor beta chains sequenced from a single sample in a study of cytomegalovirus exposure and HLA in healthy donors. The study ran its PCR with 60 Vbeta and 13 Jbeta primers. Libraries were prepared by immunoSEQ multiplex PCR; TCRdb keeps only in-frame clonotypes and omits some of them. Among 210,000 or so clones listed, around four fifths were seen once. The sample comprised PBMCs. The source is a boy younger than 10 in good health and CMV-seronegative.

V is TRBV11-3 and J is TRBJ2-1, with TRBD2 matching over 8 bases. Germline trimming cut 2 bases from V and 6 bases from J; bases unmatched to any gene: 9. This CDR3 is 16 amino acids long. The germline gives CDR1 SGHNT, CDR2 YENEEA. Here the CDR3 reads CASSLRSGREGNEQFF. As DNA, the CDR3 is TGTGCCAGCAGCTTACGGTCAGGTCGGGAGGGCAATGAGCAGTTCTTC.

The chain has TRBV6-4 and TRBJ1-2, with TRBD1 as a possible D gene (6 bases). Trimming pared 4 bases from V and 4 bases from J, leaving 16 bases between. Germline CDR1 MRHNA, CDR2 SNTAGT. This CDR3 spans 15 amino acids. This chain's CDR3 is CASSVRRGGVYGYTF. CDR3 DNA: TGTGCCAGCAGTGTTCGGCGGGGGGGCGTCTATGGCTACACCTTC.

This clone was picked up one time. Germline and junction disagree at one end, which may indicate a read error. This rearrangement joins TRBV7-9 to TRBJ2-1; 9 bases line up with TRBD1. The germline V gene has CDR1 SEHNR and CDR2 FQNEAQ (reference sequence). The CDR3 runs 16 residues. Written as DNA, the CDR3 is TGTGCCAGCAGCGCAATTACAGGGGGCGTCTACGATGAGCAGTTCTTC. Residues: CASSAITGGVYDEQFF.

V and J are TRBV23-1 and TRBJ1-5; a possible D gene is TRBD1 (6 bases). TRBV23-1 is designated an ORF whose function remains uncertain. There are 17 residues in the CDR3. Trimming cost V 10 bases and J 2 bases, with 24 bases left between them. In DNA form, the CDR3 reads TGCGCCACCGAACAGGGTTTCTGTCAAGACGGCAATCAGCCCCAGCATTTT. Its translation: CATEQGFCQDGNQPQHF.

The J gene is TRBJ2-7, the V gene TRBV30; weak D call: TRBD2 (6 bases). V was clipped by 4 bases and J by 0 bases, with 13 bases between them. Germline V gene lookup returns CDR1 GTSNPN and CDR2 SVGIG (reference sequence). This CDR3 contains 14 residues. CDR3: CAWTGEASSYEQYF. As DNA, the CDR3 is TGTGCCTGGACGGGAGAGGCCAGCTCCTACGAGCAGTACTTC.

The J gene is TRBJ1-4, the V gene TRBV7-9; D uncertain. There are 12 residues in the CDR3. Trimming removed 3 bases at V and 5 bases at J, with 4 bases between. Germline V gives CDR1 SEHNR, CDR2 FQNEAQ (reference sequence). CDR3 DNA sequence: TGTGCCAGCAGCTTCTTAAATGAAAAACTGTTTTTT. It is translated as CASSFLNEKLFF.

The chain carries TRBV15 and TRBJ2-3, with 7 nucleotides matching TRBD2. The CDR3 extends over 18 amino acids. The germline gives CDR1 LNHNV, CDR2 YYDKDF (reference sequence). The V and J ends lost 5 bases and 5 bases, in that order; junction bases with no gene match: 19. CDR3 sequence: CATSPIDQIGTKGDTQYF. The CDR3 region has the DNA TGTGCCACCAGCCCGATAGACCAAATCGGGACTAAAGGAGATACGCAGTATTTT.

The chain links TRBV7-8 to TRBJ2-7, with TRBD2 matching over 9 bases. V lost 4 bases, J lost 2 bases, and 21 bases stayed unmatched. Germline CDR1 is SGHVS and CDR2 is FQNEAQ. The CDR3 length is 20 residues. The CDR3: CASSSRLSSGIPNLPYEQYF. CDR3 DNA sequence: TGTGCCAGCAGCTCACGACTTTCTAGCGGGATACCTAATCTCCCCTACGAGCAGTACTTC.

This chain connects TRBV29-1 to TRBJ2-5, with D maybe TRBD1 (6 bases). The assigned J gene may be wrong: the sequence end matches TRBJ2-7 better. Germline V gives CDR1 SQVTM, CDR2 ANQGSEA. The CDR3 has 13 amino acids. CDR3 loop: CSVTGTGHYEQYF. The CDR3 nucleotides read TGCAGCGTAACCGGGACGGGACACTACGAGCAGTACTTC.

This clone occurred a few times. This rearrangement joins TRBV4-1 to TRBJ2-7, with 8 bases identical to TRBD1. This CDR3 comprises 15 residues. V shed 0 bases, J shed 4 bases, and the junction held 5 bases outside the gene matches. Germline assignment: CDR1 MGHRA and CDR2 YSYEKL. For the CDR3, the DNA is TGCGCCAGCAGCCAAGATAGACAGGGGCCGTACGAGCAGTACTTC. Its protein is CASSQDRQGPYEQYF.

The chain uses TRBV19 and TRBJ2-5; tentatively, D is TRBD2 (6 bases). V was cut by 5 bases and J by 1 base, with 17 bases left in between. The CDR3 length is 16 residues. Germline loops: CDR1 LNHDA, CDR2 SQIVND (reference sequence). The CDR3 DNA reads as TGTGCCAGTAGTGGGGGAGACTGGGACTTCCAAGAGACCCAGTACTTC. This gives the protein CASSGGDWDFQETQYF.

The chain is built from TRBV5-1 and TRBJ2-7; 10 bases fit TRBD1. The CDR3 spans 14 residues. Germline V CDR1 and CDR2: SGHRS, YFSETQ. After removal of 2 bases from V and 6 bases from J, the junction contained 5 bases not matched to a gene. The CDR3 nucleotides are TGCGCCAGCAGCTTAGGACAGGGGGTGGGCGAGCAGTACTTC. Amino acid sequence: CASSLGQGVGEQYF.

V and J are TRBV7-9 and TRBJ1-1, with 9 bases that match TRBD1. CDR3 length: 14 residues. The germline gives CDR1 SEHNR, CDR2 FQNEAQ (reference sequence). After removal of 6 bases from V and 4 bases from J, the junction contained 6 bases not matched to a gene. For the CDR3, the DNA is TGTGCCAGCAGAATGGGACAGGGTGGCACTGAAGCTTTCTTT. Encoded protein: CASRMGQGGTEAFF.

This chain joins TRBV2 and TRBJ1-2; 9 bases are a match to TRBD1. Germline CDR1 SNHLY, CDR2 FYNNEI. Trimming cost V 8 bases and J 5 bases; bases outside gene matches: 3. There are 12 residues in the CDR3. The CDR3 here is CASSTGGYGYTF. As DNA, the CDR3 is TGTGCCAGCTCGACAGGGGGTTATGGCTACACCTTC.

The chain recombines TRBV6-1 with TRBJ2-7; TRBD2 matches 7 bases. The CDR3 has 15 residues. Trimming cost V 4 bases and J 3 bases; bases outside gene matches: 9. Germline CDR1 MNHNS, CDR2 SASEGT. The DNA for the CDR3 is TGTGCCAGCAGTGGGGCGGGAGTGGACTACTACGAGCAGTACTTC. Its translation is CASSGAGVDYYEQYF.

The rearrangement uses TRBV28 and TRBJ1-2; 8 nucleotides align to TRBD1. The ends lost 6 bases at V and 6 bases at J; junction bases unmatched: 36. This CDR3 contains 23 residues. Germline V CDR1 and CDR2: MDHEN, SYDVKM. CDR3 residues: CASSHHSRTGQGNVKQLRHGYTF. DNA for the CDR3: TGTGCCAGCAGCCATCATTCCCGGACAGGGCAGGGTAATGTGAAACAATTGAGGCATGGCTACACCTTC.

The count of this clone is one. The chain joins TRBV5-1 to TRBJ1-2, with TRBD1 identical over 7 bases. Germline assignment: CDR1 SGHRS and CDR2 YFSETQ. Unmatched junction bases numbered 4, after V lost 3 bases and J lost 5 bases. The CDR3 has 13 residues. The CDR3 nucleotides are TGCGCCAGCAGCTGGACAGGTGAATATGGCTACACCTTC. Protein product: CASSWTGEYGYTF.

This chain uses TRBV7-8 with TRBJ2-7; 8 bases are a match to TRBD2. The germline gives CDR1 SGHVS, CDR2 FQNEAQ. V lost 1 base and J lost 9; bases outside the gene matches: 14. The CDR3 has 16 amino acids. CDR3 coding DNA: TGTGCCAGCAGCTTAGATAGTCGGGGGGGCCGCGGGGGGCAGTACTTC. Translation gives CASSLDSRGGRGGQYF.

Comment on this clone: The DNA is left out, because the CDR3 cannot be placed on it with certainty; the CDR3 is given as TCRdb lists it. CDR3 protein: CASSEFGTGNRPPYF. The chain employs TRBV25-1 and TRBJ2-3; the table calls TRBD1, which could not be checked here. CDR1 is MGHDK, CDR2 SYGVNS, per germline. The CDR3 comprises 15 residues, both ends counted.

This clone was observed a single time. The chain recombines TRBV6-1 with TRBJ1-5; D may be TRBD1 (5 bases). This CDR3 spans 15 amino acids. CDR1 and CDR2 from the germline V gene are MNHNS and SASEGT. Trimming took 7 bases from V and 0 from J, leaving 13 bases between them. CDR3 DNA sequence: TGTGCCAGCAATTTAGGGGTGTATAGCAATCAGCCCCAGCATTTT. Residues: CASNLGVYSNQPQHF.

The V call is TRBV19, the J call TRBJ2-1; a possible D gene is TRBD2 (5 bases). Trimming removed 3 bases at V and 0 bases at J, with 15 bases between. The CDR3 totals 17 residues. Looked up from germline, CDR1 is LNHDA and CDR2 is SQIVND (reference sequence). The CDR3 region is CASSISMGRSSYNEQFF. CDR3 coding DNA: TGTGCCAGTAGTATTAGTATGGGGAGAAGCTCCTACAATGAGCAGTTCTTC.

The rearrangement joins TRBV6-1 to TRBJ1-5; D might be TRBD1 (5 bases). Trimming pared 6 bases from V and 3 bases from J, leaving 6 bases between. CDR1 is MNHNS, CDR2 SASEGT, per germline. The CDR3 has 12 residues. This chain's CDR3 is CASSRANQPQHF. DNA for the CDR3: TGTGCCAGCAGCAGGGCCAATCAGCCCCAGCATTTT.

This clone was detected once. The chain has TRBV11-2 and TRBJ2-7; the D gene is possibly TRBD1 (6 bases). CDR3 size: 15 residues. Germline CDR1 reads SGHAT; CDR2 reads FQNNGV. Trimming removed 1 base at V and 5 bases at J, with 15 bases between. The CDR3 loop reads CASSLVGGPSNEQYF. The CDR3 coding sequence is TGTGCCAGCAGCTTAGTAGGGGGACCCTCTAACGAGCAGTACTTC. Full variable domain (missing parts from reference TRBV11-2 and TRBJ2-7): EAGVAQSPRYKIIEKRQSVAFWCNPISGHATLYWYQQILGQGPKLLIQFQNNGVVDDSQLPKDRFSAERLKGVDSTLKIQPAKLEDSAVYLCASSLVGGPSNEQYFGPGTRLTVT.

The genes are TRBV29-1 and TRBJ1-3, with D unresolved. Trimming cost V 4 bases and J 0 bases, with 10 bases left between them. Germline CDR1 and CDR2: SQVTM and ANQGSEA. CDR3 size: 14 residues. The CDR3 DNA is TGCAGCGTTGCTGGAGGAATCTCTGGAAACACCATATATTTT. Its protein product is CSVAGGISGNTIYF.

The V and J genes are TRBV6-1 and TRBJ2-1, with TRBD2 matching over 10 bases. The CDR3 has 15 residues. Germline CDR1 is MNHNS and CDR2 is SASEGT. With 3 bases clipped from V and 8 bases from J, the junction kept 7 bases outside the gene matches. The CDR3 coding sequence is TGTGCCAGCAGTGAGGCTAGCGGGAGTTCCGATGAGCAGTTCTTC. It translates to CASSEASGSSDEQFF.

The rearrangement uses TRBV6-5 and TRBJ2-5, with TRBD1 matching over 9 bases. This CDR3 comprises 16 residues. Germline CDR1 and CDR2: MNHEY and SVGAGI. V lost 0 bases and J lost 5; bases outside the gene matches: 7. The CDR3 sequence: CASSYSGQGSKETQYF. For the CDR3, the DNA is TGTGCCAGCAGTTACTCGGGACAGGGTAGTAAGGAGACCCAGTACTTC.

V is TRBV6-1 and J is TRBJ1-2; 9 bases are shared with TRBD1. Germline trimming cut 4 bases from V and 8 bases from J; bases unmatched to any gene: 23. CDR3 size: 19 residues. CDR1 is MNHNS and CDR2 is SASEGT in the germline V gene. Written as DNA, the CDR3 is TGTGCCAGCAGTGCAAATACGGGACAGGGTGGTCTATTAACTATGGGCTACACCTTC. Its protein product is CASSANTGQGGLLTMGYTF.

The V gene is TRBV30, the J gene TRBJ2-7, with D tentatively TRBD2 (6 bases). V was clipped by 5 bases and J by 0 bases, with 8 bases between them. Per the germline V gene, CDR1 is GTSNPN and CDR2 is SVGIG (reference sequence). The CDR3 runs to 12 residues. CDR3 nucleotide sequence: TGTGCCTGGGGGGAGGACTCCTACGAGCAGTACTTC. It translates to CAWGEDSYEQYF.

The chain carries TRBV14 and TRBJ2-3; D might be TRBD2 (5 bases). Germline assignment: CDR1 SGHDN and CDR2 FVKESK. Trimming took 4 bases from V and 1 from J, leaving 15 bases between them. This CDR3 is built from 16 residues. CDR3 residues: CASSRSGGPRTDTQYF. The CDR3 DNA follows: TGTGCCAGCAGCCGAAGTGGCGGGCCCCGCACAGATACGCAGTATTTT. Full variable domain (remainder filled in from reference TRBV14 and TRBJ2-3): EAGVTQFPSHSVIEKGQTVTLRCDPISGHDNLYWYRRVMGKEIKFLLHFVKESKQDESGMPNNRFLAERTGGTYSTLKVQPAELEDSGVYFCASSRSGGPRTDTQYFGPGTRLTVL.

The rearrangement uses TRBV7-9 and TRBJ1-1; D is unresolved. The CDR3 covers 16 residues. Per the germline V gene, CDR1 is SEHNR and CDR2 is FQNEAQ (reference sequence). The ends were cut back, 5 bases at V and 1 base at J, with 17 bases in the middle. CDR3 coding DNA: TGTGCCAGCAGCACTATACACCTCATCGGGAACACTGAAGCTTTCTTT. Translated, it gives CASSTIHLIGNTEAFF. Full variable domain (missing parts from reference TRBV7-9 and TRBJ1-1): DTGVSQNPRHKITKRGQNVTFRCDPISEHNRLYWYRQTLGQGPEFLTYFQNEAQLEKSRLLSDRFSAERPKGSFSTLEIQRTEQGDSAMYLCASSTIHLIGNTEAFFGQGTRLTVV.